What follows are 20 T cell receptor beta chains derived from one specimen sequenced in a study of CD8 T cells in ankylosing spondylitis (dated by TCRdb to about 2017). The library was prepared using 5' RACE. TCRdb records Illumina HiSeq 2500 as the sequencer. The raw public reads went through TCRdb reprocessing: fastp at Q25, MiXCR clone calling, in-frame beta chains kept. Each CDR3 protein appears once, grouped with its most common genes and DNA. Recorded for this sample are a few hundred thousand distinct CDR3 sequences; about 10% of them occurred a single time. 21% of the sample is held by the ten biggest clonotypes. The sequencing input was blood, either unsorted or a sorted T cell fraction (not recorded which). The receptor source for this set is a male donor with ankylosing spondylitis or in good health (not recorded which).

This clonotype has ten or more counts. This chain links TRBV5-1 with TRBJ1-2, with 7 positions matching TRBD1. The length of the CDR3 is 13 residues. Germline lookup yields CDR1 SGHRS and CDR2 YFSETQ. Germline trimming cut 3 bases from V and 8 bases from J; bases unmatched to any gene: 7. CDR3 loop: CASSSRQGAGYTF. For the CDR3, the DNA is TGCGCCAGCAGCTCTAGACAGGGAGCGGGCTACACCTTC.

V gene TRBV5-8 combines with J gene TRBJ2-7; TRBD1 or TRBD2 may be the D gene (6 bases each). The germline V gene has CDR1 SGHTS and CDR2 YDEGEE. This CDR3 has 15 residues. V lost 0 bases, J lost 3 bases, and 13 bases lay in between. DNA for the CDR3: TGTGCCAGCAGCTTGGGGTCGGGGGCTATCTACGAGCAGTACTTC. It encodes CASSLGSGAIYEQYF.

This clonotype came up many times. The rearrangement uses TRBV7-2 and TRBJ2-7; D is perhaps TRBD2 (6 bases). CDR1 is SGHTA and CDR2 is FQGNSA in the germline V gene. There are 16 residues in the CDR3. V was clipped by 7 bases and J by 5 bases, with 24 bases between them. CDR3 loop: CASTQGPGEFRDEQYF. CDR3 DNA sequence: TGTGCCAGCACCCAGGGACCGGGGGAGTTCAGGGACGAGCAGTACTTC. The whole variable domain, filled in from reference TRBV7-2 and TRBJ2-7, reads GAGVSQSPSNKVTEKGKDVELRCDPISGHTALYWYRQSLGQGLEFLIYFQGNSAPDKSGLPSDRFSAERTGGSVSTLTIQRTQQEDSAVYLCASTQGPGEFRDEQYFGPGTRLTVT.

This clonotype has a count of ten or more. The chain couples TRBV12-3 or TRBV12-4 to TRBJ2-7; 8 bases are shared with TRBD1. V trimming: 7 bases; J trimming: 7 bases; junction bases outside the gene matches: 12. The CDR3 runs 14 residues. CDR3: CASTEDRALGEQYF. CDR3 DNA: TGTGCCAGCACGGAGGACAGGGCGCTGGGGGAGCAGTACTTC.

This clonotype was detected ten times or more. This chain connects TRBV5-1 to TRBJ2-3, with D unclear. The CDR3 is 15 amino acids. The V gene's germline CDR1 is SGHRS and CDR2 YFSETQ. V lost 0 bases and J 3 bases, leaving 11 bases between the germline ends. CDR3 amino acids: CASSLEKPVTDTQYF. The CDR3 DNA sequence: TGCGCCAGCAGCTTGGAAAAGCCGGTAACAGATACGCAGTATTTT.

Many counts were recorded for this clonotype. The chain uses TRBV5-1 and TRBJ2-5; TRBD2 might be the D (5 bases). CDR1 is SGHRS, CDR2 YFSETQ, per germline. V was pared by 2 bases and J by 4 bases, with 15 bases between. There are 15 residues in the CDR3. CDR3 region: CASSLGTISGETQYF. CDR3 coding DNA: TGCGCCAGCAGCTTAGGCACGATCAGCGGAGAGACCCAGTACTTC. The whole variable domain, filled in from reference TRBV5-1 and TRBJ2-5, reads KAGVTQTPRYLIKTRGQQVTLSCSPISGHRSVSWYQQTPGQGLQFLFEYFSETQRNKGNFPGRFSGRQFSNSRSEMNVSTLELGDSALYLCASSLGTISGETQYFGPGTRLLVL.

This clonotype was seen repeatedly, ten times or more. The V gene is TRBV5-5, the J gene TRBJ2-2; D is uncertain. The CDR3 spans 14 residues. Trimming left V 0 bases short and J 4 bases short, with 7 bases between. The V gene's germline CDR1 is SGHKS and CDR2 YYEKEE (reference sequence). CDR3 DNA sequence: TGTGCCAGCAGCTTGGCTGTAACCACCGGGGAGCTGTTTTTT. Amino acids: CASSLAVTTGELFF.

This clonotype was observed at least ten times. The J gene is TRBJ1-5, the V gene TRBV7-6; 8 bases line up with TRBD1. Per germline, CDR1 SGHVS and CDR2 FNYEAQ. After removal of 3 bases from V and 4 bases from J, the junction contained 8 bases not matched to a gene. The CDR3 contains 16 residues. The chain's CDR3 is CASSLDRAGENQPQHF. The CDR3 DNA follows: TGTGCCAGCAGCTTGGACAGGGCGGGAGAGAATCAGCCCCAGCATTTT.

The chain combines TRBV19 with TRBJ1-1, with D possibly matching TRBD1 (5 bases). Germline V gives CDR1 LNHDA, CDR2 SQIVND (reference sequence). The V end was cut by 4 bases, the J end by 11 bases, with 14 bases between. The CDR3 consists of 12 residues. The CDR3, as DNA: TGTGCCAGTAGTACCCGACAGTCGCGTGCTTTCTTT. This translates into CASSTRQSRAFF.

This clonotype occurred many times. V gene TRBV20-1 combines with J gene TRBJ1-1; TRBD1 agrees at 8 bases. There are 14 residues in the CDR3. V lost 8 bases and J lost 1; bases outside the gene matches: 9. Germline V gene sequence: CDR1 DFQATT, CDR2 SNEGSKA (reference sequence). The CDR3 protein is CSLRTGQANTEAFF. The CDR3 coding sequence is TGCAGTCTTAGGACGGGACAGGCGAACACTGAAGCTTTCTTT.

This clonotype occurred a few times. The chain recombines TRBV29-1 with TRBJ2-7; TRBD1 matches at 11 bases. Germline loops: CDR1 SQVTM, CDR2 ANQGSEA. This CDR3 contains 13 residues. The V and J ends lost 6 bases and 4 bases, in that order; junction bases with no gene match: 5. CDR3 coding DNA: TGCAGCGTGACCGGGACAGGGGGGTACGAGCAGTACTTC. Protein: CSVTGTGGYEQYF.

The V gene is TRBV20-1, the J gene TRBJ1-5; D remains ambiguous. V lost 6 bases to trimming and J lost 5 bases, with 11 bases between them. The CDR3 totals 12 residues. CDR1 is DFQATT and CDR2 is SNEGSKA in the germline V gene (reference sequence). CDR3: CSAGRPDQPQHF. The CDR3 DNA sequence: TGCAGTGCGGGCCGGCCAGATCAGCCCCAGCATTTT.

There are many counts of this clonotype. This rearrangement joins TRBV28 to TRBJ1-2; a weak D match, TRBD1 (6 bases). CDR3 size: 15 residues. Germline V gene lookup returns CDR1 MDHEN and CDR2 SYDVKM. The V end lost 2 bases, the J end lost 1 base, and 11 bases lay between the germline ends. CDR3 sequence reads: CASSLPGGSNYGYTF. The CDR3 DNA sequence: TGTGCCAGCAGTTTACCCGGGGGCAGTAACTATGGCTACACCTTC.

The genes are TRBV30 and TRBJ2-1; D is possibly TRBD1 (5 bases). Germline V gene lookup returns CDR1 GTSNPN and CDR2 SVGIG (reference sequence). The CDR3 consists of 14 residues. Trimming took 3 bases from V and 4 from J, leaving 13 bases between them. CDR3 in amino acids: CAWSQGNGYNEQFF. In DNA form, the CDR3 reads TGTGCCTGGAGCCAGGGAAATGGGTACAATGAGCAGTTCTTC.

This clonotype was detected many times. This sequence joins TRBV10-2 and TRBJ2-5, with D hard to call. V lost 2 bases and J 5 bases, leaving 9 bases between the germline ends. This CDR3 is 13 amino acids long. Germline CDR1 is WSHSY and CDR2 is SAAADI. CDR3 DNA sequence: TGCGCCAGCAGTGAGCGGGCGCGGGAGACCCAGTACTTC. It translates to CASSERARETQYF.

This clonotype was observed a handful of times. The chain carries TRBV5-1 and TRBJ2-3, with 8 bases fitting TRBD2. The CDR3 has 16 residues. After removal of 1 base from V and 8 bases from J, the junction contained 12 bases not matched to a gene. In germline, CDR1 is SGHRS, CDR2 YFSETQ. In DNA, the CDR3 is TGCGCCAGCAGCTTGAGTATGTTGCGGGAGGCGCCTACGCAGTATTTT. It translates to CASSLSMLREAPTQYF.

In this sample, this clonotype turned up many times. One end of the junction does not line up with germline, which may come from a read error. The rearrangement joins TRBV18 to TRBJ2-7, with D perhaps TRBD2 (5 bases). From germline, CDR1 is KGHSH and CDR2 LQKENI. The length of the CDR3 is 13 residues. For the CDR3, the DNA is TGTGCCAGCTCCCCACCTTTAGCGAGCGAGCAGTACTTC. It codes for CASSPPLASEQYF.

The table lists this clonotype with a few counts. The chain uses TRBV3-1 and TRBJ2-5, with TRBD2 identical over 9 bases. This CDR3 comprises 14 residues. Looked up from germline, CDR1 is LGHDT and CDR2 is YNNKEL (reference sequence). V lost 7 bases and J lost 6; bases outside the gene matches: 9. This chain's CDR3 is CASTFDSGGKTQYF. The CDR3 DNA reads TGTGCCAGCACCTTCGATAGCGGGGGAAAGACCCAGTACTTC.

This clonotype was seen at least ten times. The rearrangement links TRBV20-1 to TRBJ1-6; a possible D gene is TRBD1 (5 bases). V dropped 4 bases and J dropped 11 bases, with 12 bases sitting between them. Germline CDR1 reads DFQATT; CDR2 reads SNEGSKA (reference sequence). The CDR3 has 12 amino acids. CDR3 nucleotide sequence: TGCAGTGCTACTGTTAGGGGTACACCCCTCCACTTT. It specifies CSATVRGTPLHF.

In this sample, this clonotype turned up many times. The J gene is TRBJ2-1, the V gene TRBV10-3, with 14 positions matching TRBD2. Germline-derived CDR1 and CDR2 are ENHRY and SYGVKD. The CDR3 spans 16 residues. J lost 9 bases, V lost 2 bases, and 6 bases had no gene match. The CDR3: CAISELGLAGASEQFF. The DNA for the CDR3 is TGTGCCATCAGTGAGCTGGGACTAGCGGGGGCGAGTGAGCAGTTCTTC.